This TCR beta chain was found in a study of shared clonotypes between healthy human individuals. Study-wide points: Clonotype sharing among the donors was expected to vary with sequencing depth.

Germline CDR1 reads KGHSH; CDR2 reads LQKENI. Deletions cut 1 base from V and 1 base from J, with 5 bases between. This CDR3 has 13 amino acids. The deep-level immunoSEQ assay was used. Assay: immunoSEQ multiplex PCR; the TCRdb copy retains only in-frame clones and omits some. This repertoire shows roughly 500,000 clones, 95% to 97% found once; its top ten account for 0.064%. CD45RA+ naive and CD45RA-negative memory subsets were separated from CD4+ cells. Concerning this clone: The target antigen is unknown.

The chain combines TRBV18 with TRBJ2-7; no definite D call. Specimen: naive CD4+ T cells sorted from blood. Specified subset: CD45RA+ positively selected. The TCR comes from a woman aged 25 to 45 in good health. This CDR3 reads CASSPRRSYEQYF. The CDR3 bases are TGTGCCAGCTCACCACGGCGGTCCTACGAGCAGTACTTC.